This passage covers 13 T cell receptor beta chains from one sample sequenced in a study of T-cell reconstitution after alpha-beta-depleted transplantation in children. Unique molecular identifiers featured in how the TCRbeta library was prepared. In TCRdb, the PCR reads were re-called with MiXCR into one record per CDR3 protein. The repertoire consists of a few hundred thousand distinct CDR3 sequences, with over 10% occurring once and the leading ten covering around 2.2%. Sequences were derived from PBMCs, mostly from graft donor cells, sampled 360 days after TCRalphabeta/CD19-depleted stem cell transplant. The receptors were gathered from a male patient between 5 and 17 years old who had a stem cell transplant for acute myeloid leukemia, so the T cells may come from the graft donor.

V usage is TRBV7-6 and J usage is TRBJ2-4; 10 bases are a match to TRBD2. The CDR3 length is 18 residues. The V gene end was trimmed by 5 bases and the J gene end by 0 bases; junction bases not matched to a gene: 10. The germline gives CDR1 SGHVS, CDR2 FNYEAQ. DNA of the CDR3: TGTGCCAGCAGCCGGGGACTAGCGAGGGGTCTAGCCAAAAACATTCAGTACTTC. It encodes CASSRGLARGLAKNIQYF. The whole variable domain, remainder taken from reference TRBV7-6 and TRBJ2-4, is GAGVSQSPRYKVTKRGQDVALRCDPISGHVSLYWYRQALGQGPEFLTYFNYEAQQDKSGLPNDRFSAERPEGSISTLTIQRTEQRDSAMYRCASSRGLARGLAKNIQYFGAGTRLSVL.

This clonotype was counted a few times. The V call is TRBV5-1, the J call TRBJ2-3, with D possibly matching TRBD1 (5 bases). Germline assignment: CDR1 SGHRS and CDR2 YFSETQ. The CDR3 extends over 15 amino acids. The V end lost 5 bases, the J end lost 6 bases, and 19 bases lay between the germline ends. CDR3 protein: CASSLGQGVLDTQYF. The CDR3 DNA is TGCGCCAGCAGTCTAGGGCAAGGGGTTTTGGATACGCAGTATTTT.

The chain employs TRBV7-2 and TRBJ2-5, with 9 bases lining up with TRBD2. Germline V gene sequence: CDR1 SGHTA, CDR2 FQGNSA. The V segment lost 6 bases and the J segment 5 bases; nucleotides outside the gene matches: 4. The CDR3 has 13 amino acids. The CDR3 loop is CASRIAGVETQYF. CDR3 bases: TGTGCCAGCAGGATAGCGGGAGTGGAGACCCAGTACTTC.

The chain joins TRBV20-1 to TRBJ1-1; TRBD1 might be the D (6 bases). Germline CDR1 reads DFQATT; CDR2 reads SNEGSKA (reference sequence). This CDR3 is 13 amino acids long. Trimming took 6 bases from V and 5 from J, leaving 16 bases between them. CDR3 coding DNA: TGCAGTGCCCCACGCGGGGGCGGGACTGAAGCTTTCTTT. It translates to CSAPRGGGTEAFF.

The J gene is TRBJ1-5, the V gene TRBV28; possibly TRBD1 for D (6 bases). Per germline, CDR1 MDHEN and CDR2 SYDVKM. V was trimmed by 8 bases and J by 4 bases, leaving 21 bases between them. CDR3 size: 16 residues. CDR3 sequence: CASDLNPTGVNQPQHF. CDR3 nucleotide sequence: TGTGCCAGCGACCTTAATCCGACAGGAGTTAATCAGCCCCAGCATTTT.

Concerning this clonotype itself: This may be a read error, as it is one base from a much larger clone. The chain combines TRBV7-6 with TRBJ2-2; a possible D gene is TRBD2 (6 bases). Germline V gives CDR1 SGHVS, CDR2 FNYEAQ. The V and J ends lost 8 bases and 10 bases respectively, with 23 bases between them. The CDR3 sequence is 15 residues long. CDR3 sequence reads: CASGRLEIIAVELFF. The CDR3 DNA is TGTGCCAGCGGACGACTAGAGATCATCGCCGTGGAGCTGTTTTTT.

The gene calls are TRBV29-1 and TRBJ1-5; D ambiguous. The CDR3 is 13 amino acids. Germline V lookup: CDR1 SQVTM, CDR2 ANQGSEA. Deletions cut 4 bases from V and 1 base from J, with 8 bases between. CDR3 residues: CSVALGSNQPQHF. DNA for the CDR3: TGCAGCGTTGCTCTCGGGAGCAATCAGCCCCAGCATTTT.

The rearrangement joins TRBV9 to TRBJ1-1, with D perhaps matching TRBD1 (5 bases). V lost 4 bases and J 6 bases, leaving 22 bases between the germline ends. The V gene's germline CDR1 is SGDLS and CDR2 YYNGEE. The CDR3 extends over 16 amino acids. The CDR3 here is CASSRTPQGSGAEAFF. CDR3 DNA: TGTGCCAGCAGCCGAACCCCTCAGGGATCTGGCGCTGAAGCTTTCTTT.

The V and J genes are TRBV7-3 and TRBJ1-2; 8 bases line up with TRBD1. Germline V CDR1 and CDR2: SGHTA, FQGTGA. This CDR3 spans 14 amino acids. With 5 bases clipped from V and 4 bases from J, the junction kept 6 bases outside the gene matches. Here the CDR3 DNA reads TGTGCCAGCAGCCCAGGGGGCTGGAGCTATGGCTACACCTTC. Translated: CASSPGGWSYGYTF. The whole variable domain, filled in from reference TRBV7-3 and TRBJ1-2, reads GAGVSQTPSNKVTEKGKYVELRCDPISGHTALYWYRQSLGQGPEFLIYFQGTGAADDSGLPNDRFFAVRPEGSVSTLKIQRTERGDSAVYLCASSPGGWSYGYTFGSGTRLTVV.

This clonotype has a handful of counts. The chain joins TRBV12-3 or TRBV12-4 to TRBJ2-2; 14 bases fit TRBD2. The V gene end was trimmed by 3 bases and the J gene end by 3 bases; junction bases not matched to a gene: 3. The CDR3 sequence is 17 residues long. CDR3 sequence: CASSFPGLAGDTGELFF. The CDR3 DNA is TGTGCCAGCAGTTTTCCGGGACTAGCGGGAGACACCGGGGAGCTGTTTTTT.

The rearrangement uses TRBV28 and TRBJ2-2, with TRBD1 matching 8 bases. The CDR3 is made up of 18 amino acids. Germline V lookup: CDR1 MDHEN, CDR2 SYDVKM. V shed 5 bases and J 4 bases; nucleotides not matched to a gene: 15. The CDR3 DNA is TGTGCCAGCAGTCCAAGCCAATCGGACAGGGCGACCACCGGGGAGCTGTTTTTT. Its translation is CASSPSQSDRATTGELFF.

V usage is TRBV9 and J usage is TRBJ2-3; D is unclear. CDR3 length equals 13 residues. Trimming pared 6 bases from V and 2 bases from J, leaving 10 bases between. In germline, CDR1 is SGDLS, CDR2 YYNGEE. CDR3: CASTALNTDTQYF. DNA of the CDR3: TGTGCCAGCACCGCGCTCAACACAGATACGCAGTATTTT.

This clonotype was recorded many times. This CDR3 is CASSLDRGGRAKNIQYF. The CDR3 nucleotides are TGTGCCAGCAGTTTGGACAGGGGAGGAAGGGCCAAAAACATTCAGTACTTC. The chain has TRBV28 and TRBJ2-4; 9 bases are shared with TRBD1. The CDR3 sequence is 17 residues long. Germline trimming cut 3 bases from V and 1 base from J; bases unmatched to any gene: 7. From germline, CDR1 is MDHEN and CDR2 SYDVKM.